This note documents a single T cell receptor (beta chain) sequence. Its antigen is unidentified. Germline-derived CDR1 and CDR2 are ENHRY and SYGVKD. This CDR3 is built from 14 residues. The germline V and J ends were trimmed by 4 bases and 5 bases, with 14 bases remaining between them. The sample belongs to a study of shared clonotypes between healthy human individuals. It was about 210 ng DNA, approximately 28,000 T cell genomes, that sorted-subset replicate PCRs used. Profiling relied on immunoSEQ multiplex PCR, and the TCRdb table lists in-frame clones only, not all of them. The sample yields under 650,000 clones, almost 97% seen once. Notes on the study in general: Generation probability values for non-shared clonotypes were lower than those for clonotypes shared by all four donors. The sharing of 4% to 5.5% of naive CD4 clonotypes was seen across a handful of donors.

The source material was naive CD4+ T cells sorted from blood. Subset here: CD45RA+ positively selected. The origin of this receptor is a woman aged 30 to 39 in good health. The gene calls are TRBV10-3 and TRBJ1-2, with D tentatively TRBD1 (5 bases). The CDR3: CAISAGVNPYGYTF. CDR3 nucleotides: TGTGCCATCAGTGCGGGGGTAAACCCTTATGGCTACACCTTC.